This T cell receptor beta chain came from a study of patients and donors after allogeneic stem cell transplantation. Via MiXCR, TCRdb re-called the RT-PCR reads, giving one row per CDR3 protein. The table lists more than 150,000 distinct CDR3 sequences, around two fifths of them singletons. This clonotype has more than one count but fewer than ten. This CDR3 region has 16 residues. Germline V gene sequence: CDR1 LNHNV, CDR2 YYDKDF (reference sequence). V lost 8 bases and J lost 0, with 17 bases in between. The sample was blood, either unsorted or a sorted T cell fraction (not recorded which). The chain uses TRBV15 and TRBJ1-5, with D possibly TRBD1 on 6 matching bases. The origin of this receptor is a human donor who was either an allogeneic HSCT recipient or a stem cell or donor lymphocyte infusion donor (not recorded which). It is not recorded whose cells these are; they may come from a transplant donor. The CDR3 loop is CATPPGQINSNQPQHF. CDR3 nucleotides: TGTGCCACCCCTCCTGGACAGATTAATAGCAATCAGCCCCAGCATTTT.